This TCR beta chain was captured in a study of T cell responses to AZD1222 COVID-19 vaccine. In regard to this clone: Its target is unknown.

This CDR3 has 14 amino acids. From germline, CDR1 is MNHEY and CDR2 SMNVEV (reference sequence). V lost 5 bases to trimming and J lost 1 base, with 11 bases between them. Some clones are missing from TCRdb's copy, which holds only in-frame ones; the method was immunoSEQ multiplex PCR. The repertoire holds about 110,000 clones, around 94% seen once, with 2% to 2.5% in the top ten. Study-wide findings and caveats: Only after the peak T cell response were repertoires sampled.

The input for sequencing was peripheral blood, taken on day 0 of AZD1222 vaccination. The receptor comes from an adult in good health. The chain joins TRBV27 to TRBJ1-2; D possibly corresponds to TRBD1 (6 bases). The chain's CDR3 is CASSPEGGNYGYTF. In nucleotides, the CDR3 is TGTGCCAGCAGTCCCGAGGGGGGTAACTATGGCTACACCTTC.